A selection of T cell receptor beta chains follows, all from one sample in a study of T cell responses to AZD1222 COVID-19 vaccine. Produced via immunoSEQ multiplex PCR; TCRdb's table is partial and in-frame only. Of about 76,000 clones listed, about 88% are singletons. The sequenced sample was peripheral blood, obtained on day 0 of AZD1222 vaccination. Receptors were obtained from an adult in good health. CDR3s include the opening cysteine and the closing phenylalanine or tryptophan. Fields, in order: CDR3 protein, CDR3 DNA, J gene, D gene, clone size, V gene. The D gene is left open where the match is weak. Clone size is shown for a subset of rows, as once, few, many or a class of expanded clone.

CASSLADRPYGYTF TGCGCCAGCAGCTTGGCAGACAGGCCGTATGGCTACACCTTC TRBJ1-2 - - TRBV5-1
CASSSRAGYTF TGTGCCAGTAGTTCCAGGGCCGGCTACACCTTC TRBJ1-2 - - TRBV19
CASSSILAGSYEQYF TGTGCCAGCAGTTCAATACTAGCGGGCTCCTACGAGCAGTACTTC TRBJ2-7 TRBD2 few TRBV7-8
CASSFRVPDSSYNSPLHF TGTGCCAGCAGCTTTAGGGTCCCCGATAGCTCCTATAATTCACCCCTCCACTTT TRBJ1-6 - - TRBV7-6
CASSSGISNQPQHF TGTGCCAGCAGCTCGGGGATCAGCAATCAGCCCCAGCATTTT TRBJ1-5 - - TRBV5-6
CANTPGQGVYEQFF TGTGCCAACACCCCGGGACAGGGAGTCTATGAGCAGTTCTTC TRBJ2-1 TRBD1 - TRBV2
CASSLGTNGEQYF TGTGCCAGCAGCTTAGGGACCAACGGCGAGCAGTATTTT TRBJ2-3 - - TRBV7-2
CASMDRYTDTQYF TGTGCCAGCATGGACAGGTACACAGATACGCAGTATTTT TRBJ2-3 TRBD1 - TRBV11-1
CASSLAGETGWYTF TGCGCCAGCAGCTTGGCAGGGGAGACCGGGTGGTACACCTTC TRBJ1-2 - - TRBV5-1
CASSRTAATNEKLFF TGCGCCAGCAGTAGGACGGCAGCAACTAATGAAAAACTGTTTTTT TRBJ1-4 - - TRBV5-1
CASSLGGSNEQFF TGTGCCAGCAGCTTAGGCGGGAGCAATGAGCAGTTCTTC TRBJ2-1 TRBD2 once TRBV7-2
CASGPGQGGNEKLFF TGTGCCAGCGGCCCGGGACAGGGAGGTAATGAAAAACTGTTTTTT TRBJ1-4 TRBD1 - TRBV6-5